The rows below give T cell receptor beta chains drawn from one sample of a study of T cell changes during pregnancy in multiple sclerosis. Data came from immunoSEQ multiplex PCR; TCRdb stores just in-frame clones and leaves some out. The sample lists around 88,000 clones; 85% to 95% were seen once. Sequenced here: peripheral blood, sampled in the first trimester of pregnancy. Receptor source: a female donor with multiple sclerosis, enrolled in a pregnancy study. Each CDR3 is given with its conserved first and last residue. D genes are given only for firm matches.

CDR3nt: TGTGCCAGCAGCCAAGAGTCGGCGGGGGGCAATCAGCCCCAGCATTTT; CDR3aa: CASSQESAGGNQPQHF; d_gene: .; len: 16; j_gene: TRBJ1-5; v_gene: TRBV4-2
CDR3nt: TGTGCCTTTTCCTGGGGGACAGGGCTGGGAGATACGCAGTATTTT; CDR3aa: CAFSWGTGLGDTQYF; d_gene: TRBD1; len: 15; j_gene: TRBJ2-3; v_gene: TRBV10-3
CDR3nt: TGTGCCAGCAGCCAAGTGGTCAGGGGTACGACTAACTATGGCTACACCTTC; CDR3aa: CASSQVVRGTTNYGYTF; d_gene: .; len: 17; j_gene: TRBJ1-2; v_gene: TRBV4-2
CDR3nt: TGTGCCAGCAGCCTGGGGTCCCGGGGTGAAAAACTGTTTTTT; CDR3aa: CASSLGSRGEKLFF; d_gene: .; len: 14; j_gene: TRBJ1-4; v_gene: TRBV5-5
CDR3nt: TGTGCCAGCAGCGCCCAGAGGCAGTGGGTCTACGAGCAGTACTTC; CDR3aa: CASSAQRQWVYEQYF; d_gene: .; len: 15; j_gene: TRBJ2-7; v_gene: TRBV28
CDR3nt: TGTGCTAGTGGTATTGGTCAGGGGCCCTTCACTGAAGCTTTCTTT; CDR3aa: CASGIGQGPFTEAFF; d_gene: .; len: 15; j_gene: TRBJ1-1; v_gene: TRBV12-5
CDR3nt: TGCGCCAGCAGCGGGGTTGCGGGACTCTACAATGAGCAGTTCTTC; CDR3aa: CASSGVAGLYNEQFF; d_gene: .; len: 15; j_gene: TRBJ2-1; v_gene: TRBV5-1
CDR3nt: TGTGCCAGCAGCTTGATGGCGGGAGAGACAGATACGCAGTATTTT; CDR3aa: CASSLMAGETDTQYF; d_gene: TRBD2; len: 15; j_gene: TRBJ2-3; v_gene: TRBV5-4
CDR3nt: TGCGCCAGCAGCCAAGGTATGGCCCGAACGCAGTATTTT; CDR3aa: CASSQGMARTQYF; d_gene: .; len: 13; j_gene: TRBJ2-3; v_gene: TRBV4-3
CDR3nt: TGTGCCAGCAGCTTTGAACTAGCGGGAGGTTTCTTCTCTGGGGCCAACGTCCTGACTTTC; CDR3aa: CASSFELAGGFFSGANVLTF; d_gene: TRBD2; len: 20; j_gene: TRBJ2-6; v_gene: TRBV5-4